The T cell receptor beta chain described here comes from a study of T cells in Graves' hyperthyroidism and ophthalmopathy (dated by TCRdb to between 2017 and 2020). Some background on the complete study: Peripheral blood samples were taken at initial diagnosis, before any treatment was given. To identify TCR V-J signatures that set the groups apart, the researchers used a discovery cohort of approximately 98 patients, made up of approximately 43 with Graves' ophthalmopathy and 57 with stable Graves' hyperthyroidism. Whether ophthalmopathy could be predicted prospectively was tested in an independent validation cohort made up of about 20 hyperthyroidism patients plus 17 patients who later progressed to ophthalmopathy. The 75 to 100 discovery patients were divided at random into training and test sets in a 7:3 ratio. In addition, the study compared T-cell repertoires in thyroid tissue and in blood from roughly 6 Graves' hyperthyroidism patients. Following sampling, methimazole starting at 30 mg daily was given to hyperthyroidism patients, and high-dose intravenous methylprednisolone was given to ophthalmopathy patients. The paper describes TCR Vbeta CDR3 sequencing of 120 to 150 peripheral blood samples, made up of under 50 ophthalmopathy patients, around 73 hyperthyroidism patients and some 17 progressor patients. General study outcomes and caveats: In validation, the model predicted progression to ophthalmopathy with around 71% sensitivity and 72% to 75% specificity, a median of 6.5 months before onset. No statistical method was used to set the sample size in advance, and investigators knew the group allocation. Most expanded thyroid clonotypes (frequency above 0.001) were also found in blood, which suggests that blood repertoires may mirror thyroid immune responses. In cross-validation, a model built on a 13 V-J signature told ophthalmopathy apart from stable hyperthyroidism with under 90% sensitivity and about 81% specificity, and in testing the same model reached 80%/75%.

Graves' hyperthyroidism was defined as stable when no progression to ophthalmopathy occurred over 18 months of follow-up. The hyperthyroidism patients were between 18 and 65 years old and newly diagnosed, with a disease duration of less than 2 months. Any patient with an uncontrolled infection, another autoimmune disease, pregnancy or lactation was excluded. Clinical symptoms, serum thyroxine and TRAb, thyroid ultrasound, and orbital computed tomography formed the basis for the diagnoses. PBMCs were separated from under 11 ml of fresh peripheral blood using Ficoll-Paque density gradient centrifugation. Total RNA was extracted with Trizol reagent, and quality was checked on an Agilent 2100 Bioanalyzer. A word on this clonotype: The target of this receptor is not known. No per-base quality is available; no much larger clone lies one base away.

Amplification of TCR beta CDR3 regions was carried out from RNA transcripts. For the first round of RT-PCR on the TCR CDR3, the HTBI primer set was used together with the Qiagen OneStep RT-PCR kit. A second multiplex PCR round built the libraries, followed by size selection and purification. The libraries were sequenced on an Illumina HiSeq2000 using paired-end 100 bp reads. Processing in the source paper ran as follows. SOAPnuke was used to process the raw data, throwing out any read that contained adapters or uncalled bases, had a mean Phred below 15, or lacked an exact constant-primer or identifier match. COPE v1.2.5 was used to merge the high-quality paired reads, and each unique nucleotide sequence was defined as a clonotype. MiTCR v1.1 was used to align the clonotypes against IMGT TRBV, TRBD and TRBJ reference segments. Only V-J combinations with frequency above 0.0001, covering roughly 99% of repertoires, were analysed. A TCS score was defined as the ratio between F50 (clonal expansion) and ExV (chaos), using BLOSUM62-based TCRdist between CDR3 peptides within each V-J. Welch's t-statistics and random forest reduced several hundred V-J features to 13, which were used in a naive Bayes classifier (R e1071). The raw public reads went through TCRdb reprocessing: fastp at Q25, MiXCR clone calling, in-frame beta chains kept. Every entry covers one CDR3 protein and lists the most common genes and DNA from its rows. The V and J calls here are based on TCRdb, not the publication. A total of more than 300,000 distinct CDR3 sequences appear in this sample, 11% to 15% of them only once. The ten largest clones take up about 22% of the sample.

The cysteine opens and the phenylalanine closes a CDR3 of 12 amino acids. Just CDR3 DNA is preserved here, 36 bases in frame from base 1. The germline V gene (reference sequence) specifies LNHDA as CDR1 and SQIVND as CDR2. The V end loses 3 bases and the J end loses 4 bases, and a stretch of 4 bases separates them. This TCR was recovered from a woman aged 25 to 39 with Graves' hyperthyroidism. The chain is encoded by TRBV19 joined to TRBJ1-5, with the D gene not confidently named. The sequenced material came from blood. The DNA sequence follows: TGTGCCAGTAGTATCCTAAATCAGCCCCAGCATTTT. Its protein is CASSILNQPQHF.